This T cell receptor (beta chain) was sequenced for a study of control samples from healthy donors and cancer patients. Germline V gene lookup returns CDR1 MNHEY and CDR2 SMNVEV (reference sequence). The length of the CDR3 is 14 residues. V lost 2 bases to trimming and J lost 1 base, with 8 bases between them. TCRdb's table, derived via immunoSEQ multiplex PCR, lists solely in-frame clones and lacks some. The sample includes approximately 49,000 clones, 65% to 90% of them seen just once. V is TRBV27 and J is TRBJ1-1, with D uncertain. The material sequenced was PBMCs. This sequence originates from a woman in her fifties or sixties with lung cancer. CDR3 DNA sequence: TGTGCCAGCAGTTTAGCAAAACCGAACACTGAAGCTTTCTTT. Its translation: CASSLAKPNTEAFF.